The clone carrying this TCR beta chain appeared a few times. Germline values: CDR1 MNHEY, CDR2 SMNVEV (reference sequence). The CDR3 is 13 amino acids. V gave up 2 bases and J gave up 8 bases, with 13 bases separating them. Each patient came to thyroid surgery without any prior treatment (of any kind). This entry comes from a study of metastatic and nonmetastatic thyroid tumors. MiXCR was used by TCRdb to re-call the PCR reads. The table includes 30,000 to 45,000 clones, 25% to 30% detected once. This chain uses TRBV27 with TRBJ2-7, with a tentative D call TRBD2 (6 bases). The specimen sequenced was blood. This sequence originates from a female donor with papillary thyroid cancer or a benign thyroid nodule (not recorded which). Some clones in this sample may be carry-over from other donors' samples. CDR3 region: CASSLNPGEQQYF. In DNA, the CDR3 is TGTGCCAGCAGTTTAAATCCGGGGGAACAGCAGTACTTC.